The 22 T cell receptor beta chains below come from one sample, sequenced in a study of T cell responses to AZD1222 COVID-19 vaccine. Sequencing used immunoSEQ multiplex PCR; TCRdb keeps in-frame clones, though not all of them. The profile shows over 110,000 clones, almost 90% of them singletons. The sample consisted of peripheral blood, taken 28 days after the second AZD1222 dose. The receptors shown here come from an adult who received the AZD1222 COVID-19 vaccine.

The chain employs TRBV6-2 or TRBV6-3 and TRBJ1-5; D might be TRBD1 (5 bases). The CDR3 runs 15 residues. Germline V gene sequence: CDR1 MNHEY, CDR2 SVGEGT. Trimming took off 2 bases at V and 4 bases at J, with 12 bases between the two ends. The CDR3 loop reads CASSYPPRENQPQHF. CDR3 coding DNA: TGTGCCAGCAGTTACCCCCCCAGGGAGAATCAGCCCCAGCATTTT.

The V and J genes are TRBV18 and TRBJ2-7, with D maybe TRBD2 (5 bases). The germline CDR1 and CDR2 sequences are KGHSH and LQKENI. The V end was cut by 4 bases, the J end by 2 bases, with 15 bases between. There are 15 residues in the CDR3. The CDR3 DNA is TGTGCCAGCTCACTACGTTTAGGACTTACCTACGAGCAGTACTTC. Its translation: CASSLRLGLTYEQYF.

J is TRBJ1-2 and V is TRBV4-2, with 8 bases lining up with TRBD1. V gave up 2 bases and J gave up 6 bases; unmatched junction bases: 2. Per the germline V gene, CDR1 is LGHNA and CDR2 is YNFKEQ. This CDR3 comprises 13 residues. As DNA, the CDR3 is TGTGCCAGCAGCCAACAGGGGGCACATGGCTACACCTTC. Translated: CASSQQGAHGYTF.

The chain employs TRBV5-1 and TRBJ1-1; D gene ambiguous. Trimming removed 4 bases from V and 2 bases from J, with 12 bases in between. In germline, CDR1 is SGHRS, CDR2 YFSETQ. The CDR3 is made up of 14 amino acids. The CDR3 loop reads CASSLDVGNTEAFF. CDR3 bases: TGCGCCAGCAGCCTGGACGTCGGTAACACTGAAGCTTTCTTT.

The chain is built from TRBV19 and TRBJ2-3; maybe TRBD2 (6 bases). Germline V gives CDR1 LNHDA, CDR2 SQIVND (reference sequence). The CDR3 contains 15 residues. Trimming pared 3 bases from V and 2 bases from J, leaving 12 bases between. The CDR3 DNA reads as TGTGCCAGTAGTATTGGCGGGACCTTCACAGATACGCAGTATTTT. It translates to CASSIGGTFTDTQYF.

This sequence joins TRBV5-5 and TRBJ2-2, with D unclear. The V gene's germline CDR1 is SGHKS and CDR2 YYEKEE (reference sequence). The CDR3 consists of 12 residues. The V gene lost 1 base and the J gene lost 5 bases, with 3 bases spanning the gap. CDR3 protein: CASSLHTGELFF. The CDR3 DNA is TGTGCCAGCAGCTTGCATACCGGGGAGCTGTTTTTT.

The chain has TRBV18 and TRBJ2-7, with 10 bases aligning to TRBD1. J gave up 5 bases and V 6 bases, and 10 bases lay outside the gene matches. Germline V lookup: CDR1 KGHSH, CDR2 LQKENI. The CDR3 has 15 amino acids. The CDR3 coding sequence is TGTGCCAGCTCGGCTAGGACAGGGGGTTTGGACGAGCAGTACTTC. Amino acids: CASSARTGGLDEQYF. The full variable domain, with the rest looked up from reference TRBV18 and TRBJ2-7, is NAGVMQNPRHLVRRRGQEARLRCSPMKGHSHVYWYRQLPEEGLKFMVYLQKENIIDESGMPKERFSAEFPKEGPSILRIQQVVRGDSAAYFCASSARTGGLDEQYFGPGTRLTVT.

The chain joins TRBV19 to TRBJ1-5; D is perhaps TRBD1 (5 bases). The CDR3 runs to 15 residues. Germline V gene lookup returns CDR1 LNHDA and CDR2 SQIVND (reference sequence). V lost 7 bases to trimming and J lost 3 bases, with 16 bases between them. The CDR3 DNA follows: TGTGCCAGTACCGTGCGGTGGGACCCCAATCAGCCCCAGCATTTT. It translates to CASTVRWDPNQPQHF.

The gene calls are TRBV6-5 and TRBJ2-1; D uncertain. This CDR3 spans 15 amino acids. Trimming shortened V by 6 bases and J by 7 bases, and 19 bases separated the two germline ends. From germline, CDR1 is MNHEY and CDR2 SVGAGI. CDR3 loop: CASRATQAIGNEQFF. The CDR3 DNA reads TGTGCCAGCAGGGCGACCCAAGCGATAGGGAATGAGCAGTTCTTC.

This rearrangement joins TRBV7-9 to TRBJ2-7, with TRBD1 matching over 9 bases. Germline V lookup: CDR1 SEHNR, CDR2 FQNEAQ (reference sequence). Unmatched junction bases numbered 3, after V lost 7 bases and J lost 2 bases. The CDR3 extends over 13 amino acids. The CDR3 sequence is CASTWTGAYEQYF. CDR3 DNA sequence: TGTGCCAGCACCTGGACAGGGGCCTACGAGCAGTACTTC.

For the CDR3, the DNA is TGTGCCAGCAGCCACCTTCTCGTTAGTGAAAAACTGTTTTTT. Translated: CASSHLLVSEKLFF. V is TRBV3-1 (or the pseudogene TRBV3-2) and J is TRBJ1-4; D unresolved. Trimming removed 3 bases from V and 7 bases from J, with 12 bases in between. The CDR3 has 14 residues. Germline V gene sequence: CDR1 LGHDT, CDR2 YNNKEL (reference sequence).

The CDR3 protein is CASSLRVGNTEAFF. The CDR3 DNA is TGTGCCAGCAGTCTCAGGGTAGGGAACACTGAAGCTTTCTTT. This chain joins TRBV27 and TRBJ1-1; a weak D match, TRBD1 (5 bases). Germline values: CDR1 MNHEY, CDR2 SMNVEV (reference sequence). The V end lost 5 bases, the J end lost 1 base, and 11 bases lay between the germline ends. The CDR3 is made up of 14 amino acids.

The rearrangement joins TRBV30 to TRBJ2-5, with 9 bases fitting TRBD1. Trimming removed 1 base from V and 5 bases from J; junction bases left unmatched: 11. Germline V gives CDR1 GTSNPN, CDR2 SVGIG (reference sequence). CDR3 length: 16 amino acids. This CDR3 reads CAWSENRGRLGETQYF. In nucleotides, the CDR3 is TGTGCCTGGAGTGAAAACAGGGGGCGTCTTGGGGAGACCCAGTACTTC.

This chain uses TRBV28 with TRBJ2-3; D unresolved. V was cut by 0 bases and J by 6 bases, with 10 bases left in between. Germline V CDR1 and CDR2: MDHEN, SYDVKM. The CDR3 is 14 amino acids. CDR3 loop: CASSLWSIQDTQYF. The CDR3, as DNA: TGTGCCAGCAGTTTATGGTCCATCCAGGATACGCAGTATTTT.

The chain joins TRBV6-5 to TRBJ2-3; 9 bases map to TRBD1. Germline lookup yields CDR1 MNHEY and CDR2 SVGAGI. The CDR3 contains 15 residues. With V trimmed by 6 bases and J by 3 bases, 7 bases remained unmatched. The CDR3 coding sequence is TGTGCCAGCAGAACCGGGACAGGGCATACAGATACGCAGTATTTT. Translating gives CASRTGTGHTDTQYF.

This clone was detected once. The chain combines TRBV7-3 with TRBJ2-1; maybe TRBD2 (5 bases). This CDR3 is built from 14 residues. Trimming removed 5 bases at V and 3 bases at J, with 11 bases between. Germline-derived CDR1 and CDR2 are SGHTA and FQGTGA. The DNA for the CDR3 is TGTGCCAGCAGCCCAAACCGGGACTACAATGAGCAGTTCTTC. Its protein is CASSPNRDYNEQFF. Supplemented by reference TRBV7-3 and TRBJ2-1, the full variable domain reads GAGVSQTPSNKVTEKGKYVELRCDPISGHTALYWYRQSLGQGPEFLIYFQGTGAADDSGLPNDRFFAVRPEGSVSTLKIQRTERGDSAVYLCASSPNRDYNEQFFGPGTRLTVL.

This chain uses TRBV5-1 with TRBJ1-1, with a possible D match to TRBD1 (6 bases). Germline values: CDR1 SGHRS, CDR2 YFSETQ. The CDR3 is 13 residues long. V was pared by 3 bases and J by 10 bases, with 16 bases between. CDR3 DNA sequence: TGCGCCAGCAGCTCCGGGACACCTGATGGAGCTTTCTTT. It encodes CASSSGTPDGAFF.

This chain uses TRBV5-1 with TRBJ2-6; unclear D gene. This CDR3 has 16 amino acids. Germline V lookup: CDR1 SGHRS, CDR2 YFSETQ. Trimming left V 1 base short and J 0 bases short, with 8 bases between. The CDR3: CASSLRSVSGANVLTF. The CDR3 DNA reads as TGCGCCAGCAGCTTGAGATCCGTCTCTGGGGCCAACGTCCTGACTTTC.

The CDR3 loop reads CASSPSPGTGESEKLFF. The CDR3 DNA reads as TGTGCCAGCAGCCCAAGTCCCGGGACAGGGGAAAGTGAAAAACTGTTTTTT. V and J are TRBV5-6 and TRBJ1-4; 10 nucleotides align to TRBD1. The CDR3 length is 17 residues. Losses at the gene ends were 4 bases for V and 7 bases for J; bases not matched to a gene: 13. Germline V CDR1 and CDR2: SGHDT, YYEEEE.

CDR3 protein: CASSQPDRENEQFF. The CDR3 bases are TGCGCCAGCAGCCAACCTGACAGGGAGAATGAGCAGTTCTTC. The chain carries TRBV4-3 and TRBJ2-1; 7 bases fit TRBD1. The CDR3 extends over 14 amino acids. Germline V gene lookup returns CDR1 LGHNA and CDR2 YSLEER. Trimming took 2 bases from V and 7 from J; bases not matched to a gene: 5.

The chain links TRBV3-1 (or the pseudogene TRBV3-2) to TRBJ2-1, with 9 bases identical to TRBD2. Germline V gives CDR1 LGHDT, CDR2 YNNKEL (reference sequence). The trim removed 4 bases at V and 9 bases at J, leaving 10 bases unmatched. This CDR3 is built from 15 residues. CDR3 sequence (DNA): TGTGCCAGCAGCCCCCATAGCGGGGGCCTCGGTGAGCAGTTCTTC. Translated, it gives CASSPHSGGLGEQFF.

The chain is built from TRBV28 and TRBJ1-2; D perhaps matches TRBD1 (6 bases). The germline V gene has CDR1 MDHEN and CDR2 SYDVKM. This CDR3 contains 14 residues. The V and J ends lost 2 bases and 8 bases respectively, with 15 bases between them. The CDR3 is CASSLGLQGRGYTF. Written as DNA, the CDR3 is TGTGCCAGCAGTTTAGGGCTACAGGGTAGGGGCTACACCTTC.